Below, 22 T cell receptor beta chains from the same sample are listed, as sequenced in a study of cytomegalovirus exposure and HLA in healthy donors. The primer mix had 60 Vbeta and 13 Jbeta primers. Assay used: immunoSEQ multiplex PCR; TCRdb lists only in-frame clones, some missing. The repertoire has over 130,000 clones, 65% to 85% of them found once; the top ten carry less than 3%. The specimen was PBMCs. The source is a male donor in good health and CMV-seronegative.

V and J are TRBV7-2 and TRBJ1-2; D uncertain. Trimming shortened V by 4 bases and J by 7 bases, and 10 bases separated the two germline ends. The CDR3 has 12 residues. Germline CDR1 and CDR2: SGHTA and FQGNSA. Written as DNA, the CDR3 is TGTGCCAGCAGCTCTATGGGAGGTGGCTACACCTTC. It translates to CASSSMGGGYTF.

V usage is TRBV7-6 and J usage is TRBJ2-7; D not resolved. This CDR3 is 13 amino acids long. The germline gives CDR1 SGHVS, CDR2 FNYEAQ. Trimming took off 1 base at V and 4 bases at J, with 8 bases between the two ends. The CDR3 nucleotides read TGTGCCAGCAGCTTAGACAGTAGATACGAGCAGTACTTC. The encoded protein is CASSLDSRYEQYF.

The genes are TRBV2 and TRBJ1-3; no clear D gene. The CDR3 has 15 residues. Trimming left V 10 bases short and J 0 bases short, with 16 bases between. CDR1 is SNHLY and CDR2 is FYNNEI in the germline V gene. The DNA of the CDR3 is TGTGCCACTACCCGGGAGATCTCCTCTGGAAACACCATATATTTT. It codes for CATTREISSGNTIYF.

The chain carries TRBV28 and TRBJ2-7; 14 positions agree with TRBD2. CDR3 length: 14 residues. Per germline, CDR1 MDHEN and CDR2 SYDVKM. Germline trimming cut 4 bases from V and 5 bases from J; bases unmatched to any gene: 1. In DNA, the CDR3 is TGTGCCAGCAGTTCGGGACTAGCGGGGGACGAGCAGTACTTC. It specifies CASSSGLAGDEQYF.

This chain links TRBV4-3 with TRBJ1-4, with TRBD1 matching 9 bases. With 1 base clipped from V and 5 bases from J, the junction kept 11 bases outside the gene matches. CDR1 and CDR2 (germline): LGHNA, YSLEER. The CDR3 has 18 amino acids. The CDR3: CASSQVWGQGIGNEKLFF. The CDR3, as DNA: TGCGCCAGCAGCCAAGTGTGGGGACAGGGTATCGGCAATGAAAAACTGTTTTTT.

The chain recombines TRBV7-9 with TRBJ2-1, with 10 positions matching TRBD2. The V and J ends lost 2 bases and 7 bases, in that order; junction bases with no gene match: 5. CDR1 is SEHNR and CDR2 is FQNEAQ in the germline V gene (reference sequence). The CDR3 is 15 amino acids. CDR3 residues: CASSLKAGGGNEQFF. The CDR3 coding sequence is TGTGCCAGCAGCTTAAAAGCGGGAGGGGGGAATGAGCAGTTCTTC.

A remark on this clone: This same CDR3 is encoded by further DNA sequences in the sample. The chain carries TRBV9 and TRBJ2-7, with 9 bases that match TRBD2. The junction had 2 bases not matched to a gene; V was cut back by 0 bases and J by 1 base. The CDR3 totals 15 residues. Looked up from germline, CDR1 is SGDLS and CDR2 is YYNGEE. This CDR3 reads CASSVGSGSSYEQYF. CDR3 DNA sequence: TGTGCCAGCAGCGTAGGTAGCGGGAGTTCCTACGAGCAGTACTTC.

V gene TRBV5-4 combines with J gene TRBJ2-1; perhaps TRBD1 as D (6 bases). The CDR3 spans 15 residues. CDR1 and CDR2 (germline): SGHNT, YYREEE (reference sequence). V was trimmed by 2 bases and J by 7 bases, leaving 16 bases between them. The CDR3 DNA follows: TGTGCCAGCAGCTTCGATCTAGGGGGTGTAAATGAGCAGTTCTTC. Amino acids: CASSFDLGGVNEQFF. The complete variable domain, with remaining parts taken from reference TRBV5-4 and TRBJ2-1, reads ETGVTQSPTHLIKTRGQQVTLRCSSQSGHNTVSWYQQALGQGPQFIFQYYREEENGRGNFPPRFSGLQFPNYSSELNVNALELDDSALYLCASSFDLGGVNEQFFGPGTRLTVL.

This CDR3 is CASSLINNEQFF. The DNA of the CDR3 is TGTGCCAGCAGCTTAATTAACAATGAGCAGTTCTTC. The chain links TRBV7-9 to TRBJ2-1; D is uncertain. The CDR3 has 12 amino acids. Germline V gene sequence: CDR1 SEHNR, CDR2 FQNEAQ (reference sequence). V dropped 2 bases and J dropped 5 bases, with 4 bases sitting between them.

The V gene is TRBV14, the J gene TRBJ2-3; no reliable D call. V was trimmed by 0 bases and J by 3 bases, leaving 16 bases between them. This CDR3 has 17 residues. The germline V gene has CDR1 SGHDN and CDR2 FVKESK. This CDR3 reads CASSQDRSSAGTDTQYF. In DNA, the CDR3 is TGTGCCAGCAGCCAAGATCGGTCAAGCGCCGGAACAGATACGCAGTATTTT.

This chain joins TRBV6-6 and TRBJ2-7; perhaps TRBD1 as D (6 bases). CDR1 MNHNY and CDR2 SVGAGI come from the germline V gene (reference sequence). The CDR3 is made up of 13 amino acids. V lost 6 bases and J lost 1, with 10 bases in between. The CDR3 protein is CASRRGQSYEQYF. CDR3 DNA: TGTGCCAGCAGGCGCGGACAGTCCTACGAGCAGTACTTC.

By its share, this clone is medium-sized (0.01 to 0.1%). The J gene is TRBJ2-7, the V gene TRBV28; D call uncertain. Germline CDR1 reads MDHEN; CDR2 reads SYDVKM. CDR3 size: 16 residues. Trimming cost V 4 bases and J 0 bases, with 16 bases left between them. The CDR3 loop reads CASSSPMSAFSYEQYF. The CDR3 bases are TGTGCCAGCAGTTCCCCTATGAGCGCCTTCTCCTACGAGCAGTACTTC.

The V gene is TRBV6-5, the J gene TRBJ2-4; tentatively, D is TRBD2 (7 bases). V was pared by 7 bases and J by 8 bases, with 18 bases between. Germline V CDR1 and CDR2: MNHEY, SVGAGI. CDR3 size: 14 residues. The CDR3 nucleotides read TGTGCCAGCAAGGGGGGGATCTCCAACGACATTCAGTACTTC. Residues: CASKGGISNDIQYF.

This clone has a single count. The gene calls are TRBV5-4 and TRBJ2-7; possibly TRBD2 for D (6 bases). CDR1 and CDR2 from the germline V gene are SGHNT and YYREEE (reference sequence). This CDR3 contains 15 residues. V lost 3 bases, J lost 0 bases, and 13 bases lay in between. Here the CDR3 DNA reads TGTGCCAGCAGCTCTAAGGCGGGATCCTCCTACGAGCAGTACTTC. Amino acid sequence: CASSSKAGSSYEQYF.

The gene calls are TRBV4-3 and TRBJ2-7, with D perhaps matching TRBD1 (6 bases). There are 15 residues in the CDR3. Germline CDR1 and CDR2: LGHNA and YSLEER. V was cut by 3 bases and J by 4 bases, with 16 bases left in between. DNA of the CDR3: TGCGCCAGCAGCCAGCTCCGGGACACCGTGTACGAGCAGTACTTC. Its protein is CASSQLRDTVYEQYF.

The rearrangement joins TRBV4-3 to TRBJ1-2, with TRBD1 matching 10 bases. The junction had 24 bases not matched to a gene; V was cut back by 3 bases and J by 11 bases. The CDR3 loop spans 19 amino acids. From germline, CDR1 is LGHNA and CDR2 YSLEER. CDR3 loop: CASSQGSAFTGTGVLWYTF. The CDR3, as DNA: TGCGCCAGCAGCCAGGGGAGCGCATTCACCGGGACAGGGGTACTCTGGTACACCTTC.

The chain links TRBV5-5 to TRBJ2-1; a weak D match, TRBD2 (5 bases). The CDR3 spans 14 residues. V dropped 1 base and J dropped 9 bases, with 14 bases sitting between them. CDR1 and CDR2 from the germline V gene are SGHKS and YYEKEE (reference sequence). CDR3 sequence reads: CASSLSLADREQFF. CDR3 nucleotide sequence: TGTGCCAGCAGCTTGAGCCTAGCCGATCGTGAGCAGTTCTTC.

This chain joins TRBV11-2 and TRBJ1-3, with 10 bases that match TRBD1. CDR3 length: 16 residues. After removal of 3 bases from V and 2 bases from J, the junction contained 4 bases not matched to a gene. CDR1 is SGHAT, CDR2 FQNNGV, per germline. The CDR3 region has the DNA TGTGCCAGCAGCTTTGGGGGGACAGGGGCTGGAAACACCATATATTTT. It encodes CASSFGGTGAGNTIYF.

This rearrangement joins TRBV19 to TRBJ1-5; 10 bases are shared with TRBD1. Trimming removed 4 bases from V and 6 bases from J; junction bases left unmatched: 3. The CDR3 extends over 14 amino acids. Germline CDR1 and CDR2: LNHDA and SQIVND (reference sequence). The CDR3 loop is CASSTTGGVQPQHF. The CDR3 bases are TGTGCCAGTAGTACGACAGGGGGCGTTCAGCCCCAGCATTTT.

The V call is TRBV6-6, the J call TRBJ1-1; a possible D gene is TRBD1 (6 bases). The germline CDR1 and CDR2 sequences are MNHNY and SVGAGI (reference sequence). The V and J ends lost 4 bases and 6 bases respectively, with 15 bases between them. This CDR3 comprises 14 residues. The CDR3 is CASSWDMILAEAFF. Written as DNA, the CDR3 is TGTGCCAGCAGTTGGGACATGATTTTAGCTGAAGCTTTCTTT.

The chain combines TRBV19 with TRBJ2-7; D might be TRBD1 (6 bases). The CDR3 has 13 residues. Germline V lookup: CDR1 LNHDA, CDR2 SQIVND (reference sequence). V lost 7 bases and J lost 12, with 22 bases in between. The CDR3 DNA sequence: TGTGCCAGTACCGACCGTCGGTTAGGGGGAATGTACTTC. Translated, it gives CASTDRRLGGMYF.

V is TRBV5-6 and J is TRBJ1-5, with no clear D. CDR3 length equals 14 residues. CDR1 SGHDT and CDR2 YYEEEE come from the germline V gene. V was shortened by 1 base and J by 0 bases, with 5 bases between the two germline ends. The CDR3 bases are TGTGCCAGCAGCTTGTCTTATAGCAATCAGCCCCAGCATTTT. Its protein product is CASSLSYSNQPQHF.